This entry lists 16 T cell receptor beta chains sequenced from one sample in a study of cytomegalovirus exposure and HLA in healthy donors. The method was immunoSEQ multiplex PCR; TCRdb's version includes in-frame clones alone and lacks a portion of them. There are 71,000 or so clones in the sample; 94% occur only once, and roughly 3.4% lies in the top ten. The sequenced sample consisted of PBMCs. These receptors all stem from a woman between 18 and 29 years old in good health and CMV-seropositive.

CDR3 coding DNA: TGTGCCAGCAGCCCGGGTGGATATAATTCACCCCTCCACTTT. Its protein product is CASSPGGYNSPLHF. The chain couples TRBV7-9 to TRBJ1-6; D gene unclear. Germline CDR1 is SEHNR and CDR2 is FQNEAQ (reference sequence). There are 14 residues in the CDR3. Trimming stripped 5 bases from V and 4 bases from J, with 9 bases between.

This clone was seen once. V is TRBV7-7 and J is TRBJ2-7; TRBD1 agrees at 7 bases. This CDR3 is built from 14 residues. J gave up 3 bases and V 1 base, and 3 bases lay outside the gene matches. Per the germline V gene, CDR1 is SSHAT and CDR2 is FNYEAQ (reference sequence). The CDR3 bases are TGTGCCAGCAGCTTAGAGGCAGGGGGCTACGAGCAGTACTTC. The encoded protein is CASSLEAGGYEQYF.

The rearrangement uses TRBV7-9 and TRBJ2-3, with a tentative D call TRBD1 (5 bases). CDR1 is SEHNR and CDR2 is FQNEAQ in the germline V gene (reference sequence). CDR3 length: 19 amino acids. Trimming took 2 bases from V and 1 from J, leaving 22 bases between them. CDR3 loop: CASSLRVLSGKFGTDTQYF. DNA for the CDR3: TGTGCCAGCAGCTTACGTGTTCTGTCAGGGAAGTTCGGCACAGATACGCAGTATTTT.

CDR3 in amino acids: CASSLVPNRYEQYF. CDR3 sequence (DNA): TGCGCCAGCAGCTTGGTCCCCAACAGATACGAGCAGTACTTC. The rearrangement uses TRBV5-1 and TRBJ2-7; no reliable D call. CDR3 length: 14 amino acids. From germline, CDR1 is SGHRS and CDR2 YFSETQ. Trimming removed 0 bases at V and 4 bases at J, with 11 bases between.

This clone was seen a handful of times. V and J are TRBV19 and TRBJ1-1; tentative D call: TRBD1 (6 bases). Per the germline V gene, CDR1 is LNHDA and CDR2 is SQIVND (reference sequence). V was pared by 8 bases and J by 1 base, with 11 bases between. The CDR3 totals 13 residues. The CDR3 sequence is CASRQGRNTEAFF. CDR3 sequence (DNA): TGTGCCAGTCGCCAGGGGAGGAACACTGAAGCTTTCTTT.

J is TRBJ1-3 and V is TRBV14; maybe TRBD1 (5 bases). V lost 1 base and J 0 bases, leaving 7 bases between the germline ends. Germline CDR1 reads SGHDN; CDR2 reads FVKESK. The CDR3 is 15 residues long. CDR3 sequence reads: CASSQAGYSGNTIYF. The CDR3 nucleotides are TGTGCCAGCAGCCAAGCAGGGTACTCTGGAAACACCATATATTTT.

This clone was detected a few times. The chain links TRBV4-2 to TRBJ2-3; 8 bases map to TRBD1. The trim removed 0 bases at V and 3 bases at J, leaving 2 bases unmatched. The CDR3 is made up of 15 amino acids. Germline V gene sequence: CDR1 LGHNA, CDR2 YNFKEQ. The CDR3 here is CASSQDQGATDTQYF. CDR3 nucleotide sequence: TGTGCCAGCAGCCAAGACCAGGGGGCAACAGATACGCAGTATTTT.

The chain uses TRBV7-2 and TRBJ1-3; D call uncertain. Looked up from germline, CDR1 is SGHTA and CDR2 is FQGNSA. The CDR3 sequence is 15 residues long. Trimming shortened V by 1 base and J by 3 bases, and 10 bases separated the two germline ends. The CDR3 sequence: CASSLGGRLGNTIYF. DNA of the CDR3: TGTGCCAGCAGCTTAGGTGGCAGGCTTGGAAACACCATATATTTT.

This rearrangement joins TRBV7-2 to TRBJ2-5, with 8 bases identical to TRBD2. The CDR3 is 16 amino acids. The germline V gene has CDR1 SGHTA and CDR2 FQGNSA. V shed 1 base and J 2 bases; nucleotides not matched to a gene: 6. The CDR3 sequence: CASSLELAAIQETQYF. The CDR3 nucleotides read TGTGCCAGCAGCTTAGAACTAGCGGCGATACAAGAGACCCAGTACTTC.

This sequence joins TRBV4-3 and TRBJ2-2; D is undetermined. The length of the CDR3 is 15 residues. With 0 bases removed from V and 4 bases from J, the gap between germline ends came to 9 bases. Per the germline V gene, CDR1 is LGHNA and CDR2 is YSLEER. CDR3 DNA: TGCGCCAGCAGCCAAGATACGGTTCCCACCGGGGAGCTGTTTTTT. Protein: CASSQDTVPTGELFF.

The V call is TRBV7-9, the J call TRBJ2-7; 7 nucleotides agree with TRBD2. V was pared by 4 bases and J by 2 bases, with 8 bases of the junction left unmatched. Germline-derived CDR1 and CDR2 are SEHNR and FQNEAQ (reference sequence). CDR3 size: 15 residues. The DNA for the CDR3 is TGTGCCAGCAGCTCCACCGGGGGGAAGGCCTACGAGCAGTACTTC. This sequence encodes CASSSTGGKAYEQYF.

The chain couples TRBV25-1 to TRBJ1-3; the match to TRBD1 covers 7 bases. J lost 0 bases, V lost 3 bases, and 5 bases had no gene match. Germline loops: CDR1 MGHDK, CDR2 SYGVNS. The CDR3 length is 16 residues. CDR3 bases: TGTGCCAGCAGTGATCCAGGGGGACGCTCTGGAAACACCATATATTTT. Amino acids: CASSDPGGRSGNTIYF.

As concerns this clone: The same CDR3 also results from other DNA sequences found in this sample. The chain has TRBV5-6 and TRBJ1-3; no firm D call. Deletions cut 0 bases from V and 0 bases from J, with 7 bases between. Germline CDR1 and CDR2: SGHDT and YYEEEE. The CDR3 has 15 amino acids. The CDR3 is CASSLDRGSGNTIYF. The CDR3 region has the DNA TGTGCCAGCAGCTTGGATCGGGGCTCTGGAAACACCATATATTTT.

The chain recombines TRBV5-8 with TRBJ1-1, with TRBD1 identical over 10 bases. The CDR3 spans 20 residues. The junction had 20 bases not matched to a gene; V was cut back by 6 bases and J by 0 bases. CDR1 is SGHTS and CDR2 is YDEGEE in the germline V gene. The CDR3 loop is CASIPSLGQGVLPMNTEAFF. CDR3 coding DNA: TGTGCCAGCATCCCATCCTTAGGACAGGGGGTCCTACCTATGAACACTGAAGCTTTCTTT.

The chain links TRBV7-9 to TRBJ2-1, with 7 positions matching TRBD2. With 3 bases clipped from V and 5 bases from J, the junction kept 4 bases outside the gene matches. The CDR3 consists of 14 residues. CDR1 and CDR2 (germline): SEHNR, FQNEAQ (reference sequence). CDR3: CASSFSGGHNEQFF. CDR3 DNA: TGTGCCAGCAGCTTCTCGGGGGGTCACAATGAGCAGTTCTTC.

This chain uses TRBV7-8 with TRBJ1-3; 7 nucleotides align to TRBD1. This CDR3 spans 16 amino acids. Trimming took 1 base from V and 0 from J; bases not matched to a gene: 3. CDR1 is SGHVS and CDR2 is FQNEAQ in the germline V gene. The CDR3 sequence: CASSLGRGRSGNTIYF. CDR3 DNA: TGTGCCAGCAGCTTAGGGAGGGGGCGCTCTGGAAACACCATATATTTT.